These T cell receptor beta chains were read from a single sample in a study of molecular identifiers for immune sequencing clone quantification. MiXCR was run by TCRdb on the PCR reads, yielding one entry per CDR3 protein. The sample lists over 35,000 distinct CDR3 sequences, around 18% occurring once. Sequenced sample: naive CD8+ T cells from blood, with Jurkat cell RNA spiked in. Source of these receptors: a human donor in good health. Some libraries in this study had Jurkat cell RNA spiked in. CDR3s include the opening cysteine and the closing phenylalanine or tryptophan. A D gene is named only where the DNA matches it firmly. A clone size is listed for some rows: how often the clone was seen (once, few, many), or a class if it is expanded.

d_gene,j_gene,v_gene,abundance,CDR3nt,CDR3aa
TRBD2,TRBJ2-1,TRBV13,many,TGTGCCAGCAGCCAAACTAGCGGGAGTCCCGATGAGCAGTTCTTC,CASSQTSGSPDEQFF
-,TRBJ1-1,TRBV20-1,-,TGCAGTGCTAGAGATCTTCAGAGGAGGGCGAACACTGAAGCTTTCTTT,CSARDLQRRANTEAFF
-,TRBJ2-1,TRBV7-2,many,TGTGCCAGCAGCTTAGCGTTTGGGCTAGCTCTATTTAAACGGGATGAGCAGTTCTTC,CASSLAFGLALFKRDEQFF
TRBD2,TRBJ2-7,TRBV11-2,-,TGTGCCAGCAGCTTAGGTGGGGTACGAGCGGGAGGGCCCCGCGAGCAGTACTTC,CASSLGGVRAGGPREQYF
TRBD2,TRBJ2-3,TRBV29-1,many,TGCAGCGTTAGAATAGCGGGTCTTAACACAGATACGCAGTATTTT,CSVRIAGLNTDTQYF
-,TRBJ1-5,TRBV12-3/TRBV12-4,many,TGTGCCAGCAGTTCCTCCGGGACAAGTCAGCCCCAGCATTTT,CASSSSGTSQPQHF
-,TRBJ2-7,TRBV21-1,few,TGTGCCAGCAGCAACGAATTCCGGCCCTACGAGCAGTACTTC,CASSNEFRPYEQYF
-,TRBJ2-3,TRBV2,once,TGTGCCAGCTCTCGGACAGGCACAGATACGCAGTATTTT,CASSRTGTDTQYF
TRBD2,TRBJ2-1,TRBV5-4,-,TGTGCCAGCAGCCCGGGACTAGACTACAATGAGCAGTTCTTC,CASSPGLDYNEQFF
-,TRBJ2-7,TRBV18,many,TGTGCCAGCTCACCAGACGTGAGAATAGGGGAGCAGTACTTC,CASSPDVRIGEQYF
-,TRBJ1-1,TRBV28,few,TGTGCTAGCAGTCCCCCCCGCCTACAGGGATTCACTGAAGCTTTCTTT,CASSPPRLQGFTEAFF
-,TRBJ1-5,TRBV6-5,many,TGTGCCAGCAGTTACTCTCCTCAGACTAGCCGGCCCACAGATACGCAGCATTTT,CASSYSPQTSRPTDTQHF
-,TRBJ2-3,TRBV20-1,many,TGCAGTGCCCGACCGTTAACGGATACGCAGTATTTT,CSARPLTDTQYF
TRBD2,TRBJ2-1,TRBV28,-,TGTGCCAGCCGGGGACTAGCGGCGAATGAGCAGTTCTTC,CASRGLAANEQFF
-,TRBJ2-2,TRBV2,many,TGTGCCAGCAGTGTAAGGGAGCTGTTTTTT,CASSVRELFF
TRBD2,TRBJ2-5,TRBV10-3,many,TGTGCCATCAGTGAGCGGGGGGGCCAAGAGACCCAGTACTTC,CAISERGGQETQYF
-,TRBJ2-5,TRBV29-1,many,TGCAGCGTTGGGGGACGCACGAGAGAGACCCAGTACTTC,CSVGGRTRETQYF
-,TRBJ2-1,TRBV4-3,many,TGCGCCAGCAGCCAAGGAGGATTGGTGGGGGAGCAGTTCTTC,CASSQGGLVGEQFF
-,TRBJ1-5,TRBV19,-,TGTGCCAGCCGATCCTGGGCGAATCAGCCCCAGCATTTT,CASRSWANQPQHF
TRBD2,TRBJ2-1,TRBV2,many,TGTGCCAGTAACGCCTACGGGACTACCTACAATGAGCAGTTCTTC,CASNAYGTTYNEQFF
TRBD1,TRBJ1-2,TRBV6-1,many,TGTGCCAGCGGGGACAGCTCTTCCTATGGCTACACCTTC,CASGDSSSYGYTF
TRBD2,TRBJ2-1,TRBV6-5,-,TGTGCCAGCAGTTACTCAGGCCTAGCGGGAGACATTGAGCAGTTCTTC,CASSYSGLAGDIEQFF
-,TRBJ2-5,TRBV28,-,TGTGCCGGCAGTCTGGGGTACCAAGAGACCCAGTACTTC,CAGSLGYQETQYF
-,TRBJ2-7,TRBV7-8,many,TGTGCCAGCAGCGCGACTAGTTACGAGCAGTACTTC,CASSATSYEQYF
TRBD2,TRBJ2-7,TRBV20-1,-,TGCAGTGCCGAGTTGTTTAGCGGGCAAGAGCAGTACTTC,CSAELFSGQEQYF
TRBD2,TRBJ2-7,TRBV7-2,many,TGTGCCAGCAGGGAGCGGGGCTCCTACGAGCAGTACTTC,CASRERGSYEQYF
TRBD2,TRBJ2-1,TRBV20-1,many,TGCAGTGCTCGGACTAGAGGAGGGCTCTACAATGAGCAGTTCTTC,CSARTRGGLYNEQFF
-,TRBJ1-5,TRBV19,few,TGTGCCAGTAGTATGGTTAACAATCAGCCCCAGCATTTT,CASSMVNNQPQHF
-,TRBJ2-1,TRBV12-3/TRBV12-4,many,TGTGCCAGCAGTCCGACGGACATCCCGATCAATGAGCAGTTCTTC,CASSPTDIPINEQFF
TRBD2,TRBJ2-7,TRBV27,many,TGTGCCAGCAGTTTAGGGACTAGCGGGACCTCCTACGAGCAGTACTTC,CASSLGTSGTSYEQYF
-,TRBJ1-1,TRBV18,many,TGTGCCAGCTCACCACCTCTTTATCCGAACACTGAAGCTTTCTTT,CASSPPLYPNTEAFF
TRBD2,TRBJ2-5,TRBV20-1,many,TGCAGTGCTAGAGATAGCCTAGCGGGAGGGAGGGAGACCCAGTACTTC,CSARDSLAGGRETQYF
TRBD2,TRBJ2-1,TRBV6-2/TRBV6-3,many,TGTGCCAGCAGTTACCGGAGCGGGAGGTACAATGAGCAGTTCTTC,CASSYRSGRYNEQFF
-,TRBJ2-7,TRBV4-3,many,TGCGCCAGCAGCCAAGAAGGCAGCCCGCTCTACGAGCAGTACTTC,CASSQEGSPLYEQYF
TRBD2,TRBJ2-7,TRBV15,medium-sized,TGTGCCACCAGCAGAGGGCCGGGACTAGCGCCTTCGGGGTCCTACGAGCAGTACTTC,CATSRGPGLAPSGSYEQYF
TRBD1,TRBJ2-7,TRBV6-1,-,TGTGCCACGTTCCCCGGGACAGGGGTTAAGCAGTACTTC,CATFPGTGVKQYF
-,TRBJ2-7,TRBV15,many,TGTGCCACCAGTATCCGCCGAGGTTACGAGCAGTACTTC,CATSIRRGYEQYF
-,TRBJ2-5,TRBV7-3,few,TGTGCCAGCAGCTTGGACCAAGAGACCCAGTACTTC,CASSLDQETQYF
-,TRBJ1-5,TRBV28,many,TGTGCCAGCAGTTTAGGTGGAGGCACTCAAAATCAGCCCCAGCATTTT,CASSLGGGTQNQPQHF
-,TRBJ2-3,TRBV5-1,many,TGCGCCAGCAGCTTGGCTGGACAGTTTCGCACAGATACGCAGTATTTT,CASSLAGQFRTDTQYF
-,TRBJ2-7,TRBV27,few,TGTGCCAGCAGCTTTGCGGGACCGGCCTACGAGCAGTACTTC,CASSFAGPAYEQYF
TRBD2,TRBJ2-2,TRBV11-1,-,TGTGTCAGCAGCTACCTAGCGGGAGACACCGGGGAGCTGTTTTTT,CVSSYLAGDTGELFF
TRBD2,TRBJ2-7,TRBV7-9,many,TGTGCCAGCAGCCAGGGACTAGGATCTTACGAGCAGTACTTC,CASSQGLGSYEQYF
TRBD2,TRBJ2-3,TRBV6-1,many,TGTGCCAGCAACGGACTAGCGCAGAGCACAGATACGCAGTATTTT,CASNGLAQSTDTQYF
-,TRBJ1-1,TRBV2,few,TGTGCCAGCAGTGACTCGGGCAGATTCAAAGCTTTCTTT,CASSDSGRFKAFF
-,TRBJ1-1,TRBV14,many,TGTGCCAGCAGCCGAGACACTTTTGAAGCTTTCTTT,CASSRDTFEAFF
-,TRBJ2-7,TRBV7-9,-,TGTGTCAGCAGCTTCGATCCTAGCTACGAGCAGTACTTC,CVSSFDPSYEQYF
TRBD2,TRBJ2-5,TRBV15,many,TGTGCCACCAGGCCACTAGCGGATGAAGAGACCCAGTACTTC,CATRPLADEETQYF
-,TRBJ2-5,TRBV29-1,many,TGCAGCGTTGAAGATCCAGGTCGGAGCATACAAGAGACCCAGTACTTC,CSVEDPGRSIQETQYF
-,TRBJ1-6,TRBV27,few,TGTGCCAGCAGTTACGGCGGGGGAGATTCACCCCTCCACTTT,CASSYGGGDSPLHF
TRBD2,TRBJ2-5,TRBV7-2,-,TGTGCCAGCAGCTTAATTGGACTAGCGGGAGACCAAGAGACCCAGTACTTC,CASSLIGLAGDQETQYF